What follows is one TCR beta chain and its context. No antigen is known for it. V was clipped by 6 bases and J by 4 bases, with 16 bases between them. Germline assignment: CDR1 MNHEY and CDR2 SMNVEV (reference sequence). This CDR3 comprises 14 residues. The data are from a study of T-cell reconstitution after alpha-beta-depleted transplantation in children. Study-level points and caveats: At day 60, the high TCRbeta diversity found in some patients originated from recipient T cells and thymic progenitors that had survived. Approximately two months post-transplant, alpha-beta T cells reportedly originated from several hundred expanded graft clones. Most T-cell counts and diversity one year after the transplant came from T cells that were newly produced.

As it was prepared, the TCRbeta library received unique molecular identifiers. TCRdb reprocessed the PCR reads via MiXCR and lists one record per CDR3 protein. The sample contains some 840,000 distinct CDR3 sequences, roughly 16% of which appear only once. This receptor was taken from a male patient under 18 who had a stem cell transplant for acute lymphoblastic leukemia, so the T cells may come from the graft donor. The material was PBMCs, mostly from graft donor cells, obtained 360 days after TCRalphabeta/CD19-depleted stem cell transplant. This chain joins TRBV27 and TRBJ2-7, with D possibly called TRBD1 or TRBD2 (5 bases each). CDR3 DNA sequence: TGTGCCAGCAGATACCGGGTCGAGGGGTACGAGCAGTACTTC. Its protein product is CASRYRVEGYEQYF.